These T cell receptor beta chains were read from a single sample in a study of blood T cell repertoires in COVID-19. The repertoire was sequenced with immunoSEQ multiplex PCR; TCRdb's copy has only in-frame clones and lacks some. Of 120,000 or so clones listed, approximately 68% are singletons. The sequencing sample was made of peripheral blood. These receptors were collected from a woman in her 70s with acute or convalescent COVID-19. Both conserved end residues are part of each CDR3. D genes are given only for firm matches. A clone size is listed for some rows: how often the clone was seen (once, few, many), or a class if it is expanded.

NA	15	few	TRBV30	TRBJ1-2	TGTGCCTGGAGAGCCGACAGTAGGCGCAACGGTGGCTACACCTTC	CAWRADSRRNGGYTF
TRBD1	15	few	TRBV5-5	TRBJ1-2	TGTGCCAGCAGCTTGGCGGGACAGGGAGTCTATGGCTACACCTTC	CASSLAGQGVYGYTF
NA	15	once	TRBV5-6	TRBJ2-2	TGTGCCAGCAGCCCGTGGGCAATGAACACCGGGGAGCTGTTTTTT	CASSPWAMNTGELFF
TRBD2	14	NA	TRBV11-2	TRBJ2-1	TGTGCCAGCCGGGCGGGGGGGAAATACAATGAGCAGTTCTTC	CASRAGGKYNEQFF
NA	13	NA	TRBV30	TRBJ2-1	TGTGCCTGGAGTTCTCAAAGGGAGTTTGAGCAGTTCTTC	CAWSSQREFEQFF
TRBD1	13	NA	TRBV29-1	TRBJ2-7	TGCAGCGCTAGGACAGGTTGGGCGGGCGAGCAGTACTTC	CSARTGWAGEQYF
NA	14	NA	TRBV7-2	TRBJ2-7	TGTGCCAGCAGCTCATCGACAGCTCTCTACGAGCAGTACTTC	CASSSSTALYEQYF
NA	14	once	TRBV3-1/TRBV3-2	TRBJ2-1	TGTGCCAGCAGCCTACCCACGAAAGCGAATGAGCAGTTCTTC	CASSLPTKANEQFF
NA	12	NA	TRBV7-2	TRBJ1-2	TGTGCCAGTAGGGGAAGGGACTATGGCTACACCTTC	CASRGRDYGYTF
NA	13	NA	TRBV6-2/TRBV6-3	TRBJ2-3	TGTGCCAGCAGTCGGGGTAGCACAGATACGCAGTATTTT	CASSRGSTDTQYF
NA	14	NA	TRBV24-1	TRBJ1-2	TGTGCCACCAGTGATTTAGCGGGGCTAGATGGCTACACCTTC	CATSDLAGLDGYTF
TRBD1	16	NA	TRBV5-4	TRBJ1-1	TGTGCCAGCAGCTTGGGGACAGGGGGGGTGAACACTGAAGCTTTCTTT	CASSLGTGGVNTEAFF
TRBD2	14	few	TRBV29-1	TRBJ2-1	TGCAGCGTTGAAGTTAGCGGGGGGGCCAATGAGCAGTTCTTC	CSVEVSGGANEQFF
TRBD1	16	NA	TRBV19	TRBJ2-3	TGTGCCAGCCAGGCTTGGGCAGGGGGAAGGACAGATACGCAGTATTTT	CASQAWAGGRTDTQYF
NA	13	NA	TRBV28	TRBJ2-7	TGTGCCAGCAGTTTAGGACAGTACTACGAGCAGTACTTC	CASSLGQYYEQYF
NA	15	NA	TRBV9	TRBJ2-1	TGTGCCAGCAGCGTAGAGGGGCAACCATACAATGAGCAGTTCTTC	CASSVEGQPYNEQFF
NA	14	NA	TRBV19	TRBJ1-1	TGTGCCAGTAGAGCCCCGGGACAAATGAGCGAAGCTTTCTTT	CASRAPGQMSEAFF
NA	14	NA	TRBV29-1	TRBJ2-1	TGCAGCGCCCGACAGACGAGCTCCTACAATGAGCAGTTCTTC	CSARQTSSYNEQFF
NA	21	NA	TRBV21-1	TRBJ2-7	TGTGCCAGCAGCAAAGTACAAACTCCCTTCGAATGGACATCTCAGTCCTACGAGCAGTACTTC	CASSKVQTPFEWTSQSYEQYF
TRBD1	16	NA	TRBV5-5	TRBJ2-7	TGTGCCAGCAGCTCGATTGTTGGACAGGGCACCTACGAGCAGTACTTC	CASSSIVGQGTYEQYF
NA	15	NA	TRBV7-9	TRBJ2-5	TGTGCCAGCAGAGCCTCCAGCGGCAACCAAGAGACCCAGTACTTC	CASRASSGNQETQYF
TRBD1	13	NA	TRBV6-5	TRBJ2-2	TGTGCCAGCAGGGACAGGGGCACCGGGGAGCTGTTTTTT	CASRDRGTGELFF
NA	14	NA	TRBV5-1	TRBJ1-2	TGCGCCAGCAGCCAGTCGACAGCTTCCTATGGCTACACCTTC	CASSQSTASYGYTF
TRBD2	17	NA	TRBV30	TRBJ2-7	TGTGCCTTTGGGGCCGGGACTAGCGGGAGGTTTTTGGGCGAGCAGTACTTC	CAFGAGTSGRFLGEQYF
TRBD2	13	NA	TRBV30	TRBJ2-7	TGTGCCTGGAGGTCCCGGGGGGTCTACGAGCAGTACTTC	CAWRSRGVYEQYF
TRBD1	17	NA	TRBV23-1	TRBJ1-1	TGCGCCAGCAGTCAACTCCATCACAGGGGATATAACACTGAAGCTTTCTTT	CASSQLHHRGYNTEAFF
NA	14	few	TRBV10-2	TRBJ2-7	TGCGCCAGCGGCGGGTCAGGGGGGCTCGACGAGCAGTACTTC	CASGGSGGLDEQYF
TRBD1	14	many	TRBV4-2	TRBJ1-2	TGTGCCAGCAGCAACGACAGGGAAGGACATGGCTACACCTTC	CASSNDREGHGYTF
NA	13	NA	TRBV6-5	TRBJ1-2	TGTGCCAGCAGTTACTCGGGGGCCGGAGGCTACACCTTC	CASSYSGAGGYTF
TRBD1	14	few	TRBV5-4	TRBJ2-5	TGTGCCAGCAGCACCGGGGACAGCCAAGAGACCCAGTACTTC	CASSTGDSQETQYF
TRBD1	14	once	TRBV18	TRBJ1-4	TGTGCCAGCTCAACTACTCAGGGGGCTGAAAAACTGTTTTTT	CASSTTQGAEKLFF
NA	13	few	TRBV7-9	TRBJ1-1	TGTGCCAGCAGCTCAACAGGGAACACTGAAGCTTTCTTT	CASSSTGNTEAFF
TRBD2	16	NA	TRBV27	TRBJ2-1	TGTGCCAGCAGTTTCCTCACTAGCGGGACCTACAATGAGCAGTTCTTC	CASSFLTSGTYNEQFF
NA	12	NA	TRBV28	TRBJ1-2	TGTGCCAGCAGTTTAAGGGGGTTTGGCTACACCTTC	CASSLRGFGYTF
TRBD1	16	once	TRBV28	TRBJ2-4	TGTGCCAGCAGACATGGACAGGGGGGGTATGCGGGCATTCAGTACTTC	CASRHGQGGYAGIQYF
NA	13	NA	TRBV6-5	TRBJ1-1	TGTGCCAGCAGTTACTTAGGGGGCACTGAAGCTTTCTTT	CASSYLGGTEAFF
TRBD2	13	NA	TRBV12-3/TRBV12-4	TRBJ2-7	TGTGCCAGCGGGTCGGGGGGGCACTACGAGCAGTACTTC	CASGSGGHYEQYF
TRBD2	18	NA	TRBV5-5	TRBJ2-1	TGTGCCAGCAGCTTGGGGCTAGCGGGGGGGTATGCCTACAATGAGCAGTTCTTC	CASSLGLAGGYAYNEQFF
NA	13	few	TRBV5-1	TRBJ1-2	TGCGCCAGCAGCGTCGGGGGGCGGAATGGCTACACCTTC	CASSVGGRNGYTF
TRBD1	15	NA	TRBV7-9	TRBJ2-7	TGTGCCAGCAGCTTAGGGACAGGGGGAGCCTACGAGCAGTACTTC	CASSLGTGGAYEQYF
TRBD1	18	NA	TRBV2	TRBJ1-5	TGTGCCAGCAGTGGCGGCAGGACAGGGCTTTATAGCAATCAGCCCCAGCATTTT	CASSGGRTGLYSNQPQHF
NA	14	NA	TRBV7-8	TRBJ2-2	TGTGCCAGCAGCCTAGGCGGGGATACCGGGGAGCTGTTTTTT	CASSLGGDTGELFF
NA	15	NA	TRBV18	TRBJ1-1	TGTGCCAGCTCACCAGGGGCAGGAGTCAACACTGAAGCTTTCTTT	CASSPGAGVNTEAFF
TRBD1	17	NA	TRBV10-1	TRBJ2-2	TGCGCCAGCAGCGACAGCAGGGGGCCCGGGAACACCGGGGAGCTGTTTTTT	CASSDSRGPGNTGELFF
TRBD1	14	NA	TRBV6-6	TRBJ1-5	TGTGCCAGCAGTCCAACAGGGGTGGTTCAGCCCCAGCATTTT	CASSPTGVVQPQHF
NA	14	many	TRBV18	TRBJ2-5	TGTGCCAGCTCACCTCGGGACTCCCAAGAGACCCAGTACTTC	CASSPRDSQETQYF
NA	15	NA	TRBV19	TRBJ1-2	TGTGCCAGTAGTATAAAGACAGGCGTGGACTATGGCTACACCTTC	CASSIKTGVDYGYTF
NA	16	NA	TRBV6-4	TRBJ2-4	TGTGCCAGCAGTGACAGGGGACTCTCCTTTTGGGACATTCAGTACTTC	CASSDRGLSFWDIQYF
NA	11	NA	TRBV20-1	TRBJ2-4	TGCAGTGCTAGACGCAGCGACATTCAGTACTTC	CSARRSDIQYF
NA	16	many	TRBV6-1	TRBJ2-6	TGTGCCAGCAGTGAAGAACCAGGGTCGGGGGCCAACGTCCTGACTTTC	CASSEEPGSGANVLTF
NA	13	few	TRBV30	TRBJ1-4	TGTGCCTGGAGCTCTCAGGGTCCTGAAAAACTGTTTTTT	CAWSSQGPEKLFF
NA	14	NA	TRBV9	TRBJ1-1	TGTGCCAGCAGCGTAACCGACAGCCGAACTGAAGCTTTCTTT	CASSVTDSRTEAFF
TRBD1	15	NA	TRBV27	TRBJ2-2	TGTGCCAGCAGTCCCGGGACAGGGCGCACCGGGGAGCTGTTTTTT	CASSPGTGRTGELFF
NA	13	NA	TRBV12-5	TRBJ1-5	TGTGCTAGTACGGGTGAGGGCCATCAGCCCCAGCATTTT	CASTGEGHQPQHF
TRBD1	13	few	TRBV29-1	TRBJ1-1	TGCAGCGGTCAGGGACAGCCAGGCACTGAAGCTTTCTTT	CSGQGQPGTEAFF
NA	15	NA	TRBV2	TRBJ2-7	TGTGCCAGCAGTGAAATGGTTGGCAGTTCCTACGAGCAGTACTTC	CASSEMVGSSYEQYF
TRBD1	16	NA	TRBV5-1	TRBJ1-2	TGCGCCAGCAGCTTGGCGGGTGAAGGGGGCGAAAATGGCTACACCTTC	CASSLAGEGGENGYTF
NA	13	NA	TRBV27	TRBJ1-1	TGTGCCAGCAGTTTCCACGGGAACACTGAAGCTTTCTTT	CASSFHGNTEAFF
NA	17	NA	TRBV5-5	TRBJ2-1	TGTGCCAGCAGCTTGACCACCGGGACACGACTCGGCAGGGAGCAGTTCTTC	CASSLTTGTRLGREQFF